One and the same sample provided the 15 T cell receptor beta chains below, sequenced in a study of CXCR3-negative and CXCR3-positive naive CD8 T cells. UMI labels and 5' RACE were used to prepare the TRB cDNA libraries. TCRdb reprocessed the 5' RACE reads and keeps a single row for each CDR3 protein, giving no DNA. The table for this sample gives about 56,000 distinct CDR3 sequences. The sample taken for sequencing was memory CD8+ T cells from blood. The source is a human donor in good health. Some clones in this sample may be carry-over from other donors' samples.

The chain carries TRBV9 and TRBJ2-5; TCRdb indicates TRBD2, and absent DNA this call remains unverified. CDR3 length equals 16 residues. Germline CDR1 and CDR2: SGDLS and YYNGEE. CDR3 residues: CASSSGLAGRQETQYF. Combining the CDR3 with reference TRBV9 and TRBJ2-5 gives the whole variable domain DSGVTQTPKHLITATGQRVTLRCSPRSGDLSVYWYQQSLDQGLQFLIQYYNGEERAKGNILERFSAQQFPDLHSELNLSSLELGDSALYFCASSSGLAGRQETQYFGPGTRLLVL.

The CDR3 region is CASSTVVDRVYEQYF. The chain uses TRBV7-9 and TRBJ2-7; absent DNA, TCRdb's TRBD1 call cannot be checked. CDR3 length equals 15 residues. Germline V CDR1 and CDR2: SEHNR, FQNEAQ (reference sequence). The entire variable domain, with the rest obtained from reference TRBV7-9 and TRBJ2-7, is as follows: DTGVSQNPRHKITKRGQNVTFRCDPISEHNRLYWYRQTLGQGPEFLTYFQNEAQLEKSRLLSDRFSAERPKGSFSTLEIQRTEQGDSAMYLCASSTVVDRVYEQYFGPGTRLTVT.

The chain links TRBV5-1 to TRBJ1-1. CDR3 length equals 12 residues. The germline CDR1 and CDR2 sequences are SGHRS and YFSETQ. CDR3 region: CASRLADTEAFF. The full variable domain, completed using reference TRBV5-1 and TRBJ1-1, is KAGVTQTPRYLIKTRGQQVTLSCSPISGHRSVSWYQQTPGQGLQFLFEYFSETQRNKGNFPGRFSGRQFSNSRSEMNVSTLELGDSALYLCASRLADTEAFFGQGTRLTVV.

The rearrangement links TRBV7-2 to TRBJ2-7; TCRdb lists TRBD1, though no DNA is available to test this call. The CDR3 consists of 14 residues. The germline V gene encodes CDR1 SGHTA and CDR2 FQGNSA. The CDR3 is CASSLGDPSYEQYF.

The rearrangement joins TRBV5-1 to TRBJ2-7. The germline V gene encodes CDR1 SGHRS and CDR2 YFSETQ. CDR3 length: 15 amino acids. CDR3 region: CASKDSYGFPDEQYF.

The chain carries TRBV20-1 and TRBJ2-4; TCRdb indicates TRBD2, and absent DNA this call remains unverified. The CDR3 is made up of 15 amino acids. Germline CDR1 is DFQATT and CDR2 is SNEGSKA (reference sequence). CDR3 sequence: CSARDIAGIPNIQYF.

The chain has TRBV6-5 and TRBJ2-1. The germline CDR1 and CDR2 sequences are MNHEY and SVGAGI. The CDR3 extends over 14 amino acids. The chain's CDR3 is CASSPEIGYNEQFF.

The chain carries TRBV5-1 and TRBJ2-1; with no DNA, the TCRdb D assignment of TRBD1 cannot be verified. Germline lookup yields CDR1 SGHRS and CDR2 YFSETQ. The CDR3 spans 14 residues. CDR3 sequence reads: CASSWTGGNNEQFF.

This sequence joins TRBV29-1 and TRBJ1-1. The V gene's germline CDR1 is SQVTM and CDR2 ANQGSEA. This CDR3 region has 12 residues. CDR3 loop: CSVGTETTEAFF.

This chain links TRBV4-3 with TRBJ2-1. This CDR3 region has 13 residues. Germline-derived CDR1 and CDR2 are LGHNA and YSLEER. CDR3 protein: CASSQDSGYEQFF.

The chain has TRBV5-1 and TRBJ2-7; TCRdb's D call, TRBD1, is unchecked because there is no DNA. The germline V gene encodes CDR1 SGHRS and CDR2 YFSETQ. This CDR3 has 15 residues. This CDR3 is CASSFMGGGYDEQYF.

This chain's CDR3 is CASTTGAPRTYEQYF. The rearrangement joins TRBV28 to TRBJ2-7; TCRdb gives TRBD1 as the D gene, but with no DNA this cannot be confirmed. The length of the CDR3 is 15 residues. Germline loops: CDR1 MDHEN, CDR2 SYDVKM. The full variable domain, its missing parts supplied by reference TRBV28 and TRBJ2-7, is DVKVTQSSRYLVKRTGEKVFLECVQDMDHENMFWYRQDPGLGLRLIYFSYDVKMKEKGDIPEGYSVSREKKERFSLILESASTNQTSMYLCASTTGAPRTYEQYFGPGTRLTVT.

The chain links TRBV7-9 to TRBJ2-7; the TCRdb call, TRBD1, lacks DNA for checking. The CDR3 is 12 residues long. The germline V gene has CDR1 SEHNR and CDR2 FQNEAQ (reference sequence). The CDR3 here is CASRGQSHEQYF.

V and J are TRBV29-1 and TRBJ1-2. CDR1 is SQVTM, CDR2 ANQGSEA, per germline. The length of the CDR3 is 13 residues. CDR3 amino acids: CSVESLGNYGYTF.

The chain uses TRBV5-1 and TRBJ2-7; TCRdb picks TRBD2, but there is no DNA to check that call. Germline V gene data show CDR1 as SGHRS and CDR2 as YFSETQ. The CDR3 runs 16 residues. CDR3 loop: CASSLGLAGGPGEQYF. The complete variable domain, with remaining parts taken from reference TRBV5-1 and TRBJ2-7, reads KAGVTQTPRYLIKTRGQQVTLSCSPISGHRSVSWYQQTPGQGLQFLFEYFSETQRNKGNFPGRFSGRQFSNSRSEMNVSTLELGDSALYLCASSLGLAGGPGEQYFGPGTRLTVT.